This TCR beta chain stems from a study of OX40 agonist ivuxolimab in advanced cancers. About this clone: What it binds is unknown.

Whole-study findings and limits: Some patients who did not respond also had low normalized T-cell clonal expansion.

Using immunoSEQ multiplex PCR, the repertoire was profiled, and TCRdb retains in-frame clones only, with some absent. The table has some 80,000 clones, approximately 85% seen once. The CDR3 extends over 13 amino acids. V lost 0 bases to trimming and J lost 1 base, with 4 bases between them. Germline V CDR1 and CDR2: SGHNT, YYREEE (reference sequence). The chain couples TRBV5-4 to TRBJ2-5; D not certain. This sequence originates from an adult with an advanced solid tumor such as melanoma, head and neck, liver or kidney cancer. The material sequenced was CD4+ or CD8+ T cells sorted from blood, taken in a trial of the OX40 agonist ivuxolimab. The DNA for the CDR3 is TGTGCCAGCAGCTTGGAGGGCCAAGAGACCCAGTACTTC. Translating it yields CASSLEGQETQYF.